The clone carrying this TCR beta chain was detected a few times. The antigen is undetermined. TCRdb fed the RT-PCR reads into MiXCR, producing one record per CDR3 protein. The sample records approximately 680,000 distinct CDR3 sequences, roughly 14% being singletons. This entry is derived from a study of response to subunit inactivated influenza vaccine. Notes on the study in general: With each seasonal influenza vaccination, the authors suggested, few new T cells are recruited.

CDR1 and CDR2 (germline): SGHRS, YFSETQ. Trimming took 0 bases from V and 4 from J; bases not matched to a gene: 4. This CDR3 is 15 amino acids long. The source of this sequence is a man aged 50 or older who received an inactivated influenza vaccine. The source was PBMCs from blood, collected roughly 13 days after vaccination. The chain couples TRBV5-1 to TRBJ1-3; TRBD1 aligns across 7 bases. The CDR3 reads CASSLDRGRGNTIYF. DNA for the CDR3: TGCGCCAGCAGCTTGGACAGGGGAAGAGGAAACACCATATATTTT.